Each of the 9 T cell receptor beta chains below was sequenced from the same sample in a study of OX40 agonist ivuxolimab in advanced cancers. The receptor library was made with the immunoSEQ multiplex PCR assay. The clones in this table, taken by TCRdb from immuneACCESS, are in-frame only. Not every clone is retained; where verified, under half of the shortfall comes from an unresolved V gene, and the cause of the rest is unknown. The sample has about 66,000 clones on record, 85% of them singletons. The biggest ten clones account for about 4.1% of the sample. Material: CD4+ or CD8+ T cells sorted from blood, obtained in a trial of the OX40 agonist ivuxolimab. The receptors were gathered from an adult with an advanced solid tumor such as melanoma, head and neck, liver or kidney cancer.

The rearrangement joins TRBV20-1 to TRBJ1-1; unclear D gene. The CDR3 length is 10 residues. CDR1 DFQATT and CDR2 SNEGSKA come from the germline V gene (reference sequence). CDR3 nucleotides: TGCAAAGGGCCCGGAGTTGAAGCTTTCTTT. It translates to CKGPGVEAFF.

The CDR3, as DNA: TGCGCCAGCAGCTATGCAGGGGATAGCAATCAGCCCCAGCATTTT. Translation: CASSYAGDSNQPQHF. V gene TRBV5-1 combines with J gene TRBJ1-5, with D possibly being TRBD1 (6 bases). Per germline, CDR1 SGHRS and CDR2 YFSETQ. The CDR3 is 15 amino acids. Trimming removed 3 bases at V and 0 bases at J, with 10 bases between. Variable domain in full (rest from reference TRBV5-1 and TRBJ1-5): KAGVTQTPRYLIKTRGQQVTLSCSPISGHRSVSWYQQTPGQGLQFLFEYFSETQRNKGNFPGRFSGRQFSNSRSEMNVSTLELGDSALYLCASSYAGDSNQPQHFGDGTRLSIL.

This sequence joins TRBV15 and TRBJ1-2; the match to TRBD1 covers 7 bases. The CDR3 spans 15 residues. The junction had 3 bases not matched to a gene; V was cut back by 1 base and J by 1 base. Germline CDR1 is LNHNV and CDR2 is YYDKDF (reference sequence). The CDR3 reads CATSRGRGLNYGYTF. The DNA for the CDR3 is TGTGCCACCAGCAGAGGAAGGGGGCTTAACTATGGCTACACCTTC.

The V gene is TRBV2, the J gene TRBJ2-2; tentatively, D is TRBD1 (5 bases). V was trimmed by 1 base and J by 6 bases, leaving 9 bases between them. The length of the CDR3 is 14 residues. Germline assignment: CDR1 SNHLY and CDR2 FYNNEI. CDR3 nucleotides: TGTGCCAGCAGTGAAGGACAGACTGCCGGGGAGCTGTTTTTT. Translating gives CASSEGQTAGELFF.

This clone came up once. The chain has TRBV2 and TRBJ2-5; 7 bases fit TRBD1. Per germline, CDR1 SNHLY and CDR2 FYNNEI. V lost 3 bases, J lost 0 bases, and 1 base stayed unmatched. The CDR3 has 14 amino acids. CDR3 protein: CASSDRGYQETQYF. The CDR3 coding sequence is TGTGCCAGCAGTGACAGGGGGTACCAAGAGACCCAGTACTTC.

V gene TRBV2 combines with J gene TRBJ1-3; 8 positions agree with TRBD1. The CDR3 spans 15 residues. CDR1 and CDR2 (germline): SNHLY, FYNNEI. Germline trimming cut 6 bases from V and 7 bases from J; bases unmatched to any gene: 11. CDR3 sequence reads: CASSLGQGLENTIYF. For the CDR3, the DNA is TGTGCCAGCAGCTTAGGACAGGGTCTCGAGAACACCATATATTTT.

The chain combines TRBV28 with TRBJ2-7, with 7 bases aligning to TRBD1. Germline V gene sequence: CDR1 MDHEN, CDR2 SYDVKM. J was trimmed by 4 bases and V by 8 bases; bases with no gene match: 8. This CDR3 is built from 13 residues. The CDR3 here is CASGPGQSYEQYF. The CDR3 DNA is TGTGCCAGCGGGCCGGGACAGTCGTACGAGCAGTACTTC.

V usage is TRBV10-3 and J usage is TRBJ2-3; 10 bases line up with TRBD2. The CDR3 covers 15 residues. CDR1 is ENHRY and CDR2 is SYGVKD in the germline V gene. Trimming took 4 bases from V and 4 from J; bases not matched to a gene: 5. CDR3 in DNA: TGTGCCATCAGTGGACAAGCGGGAGGGCCAGATACGCAGTATTTT. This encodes CAISGQAGGPDTQYF.

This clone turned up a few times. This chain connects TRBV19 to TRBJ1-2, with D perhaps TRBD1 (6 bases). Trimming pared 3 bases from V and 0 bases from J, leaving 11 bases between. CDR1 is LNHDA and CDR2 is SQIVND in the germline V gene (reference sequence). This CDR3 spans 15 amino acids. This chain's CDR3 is CASSITGSANYGYTF. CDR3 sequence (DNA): TGTGCCAGTAGTATCACAGGGTCAGCTAACTATGGCTACACCTTC. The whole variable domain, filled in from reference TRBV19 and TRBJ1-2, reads DGGITQSPKYLFRKEGQNVTLSCEQNLNHDAMYWYRQDPGQGLRLIYYSQIVNDFQKGDIAEGYSVSREKKESFPLTVTSAQKNPTAFYLCASSITGSANYGYTFGSGTRLTVV.